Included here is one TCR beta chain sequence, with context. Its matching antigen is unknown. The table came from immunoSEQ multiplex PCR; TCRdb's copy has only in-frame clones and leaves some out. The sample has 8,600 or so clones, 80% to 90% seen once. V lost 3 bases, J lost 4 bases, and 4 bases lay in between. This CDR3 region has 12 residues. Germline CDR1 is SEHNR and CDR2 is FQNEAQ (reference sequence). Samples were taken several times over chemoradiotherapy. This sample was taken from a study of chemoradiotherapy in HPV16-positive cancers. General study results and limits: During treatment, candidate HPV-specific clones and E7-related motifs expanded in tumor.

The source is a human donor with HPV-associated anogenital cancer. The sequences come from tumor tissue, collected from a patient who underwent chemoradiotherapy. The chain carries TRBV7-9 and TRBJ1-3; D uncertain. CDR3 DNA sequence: TGTGCCAGCAGCTTTGTGGGAAACACCATATATTTT. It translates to CASSFVGNTIYF.